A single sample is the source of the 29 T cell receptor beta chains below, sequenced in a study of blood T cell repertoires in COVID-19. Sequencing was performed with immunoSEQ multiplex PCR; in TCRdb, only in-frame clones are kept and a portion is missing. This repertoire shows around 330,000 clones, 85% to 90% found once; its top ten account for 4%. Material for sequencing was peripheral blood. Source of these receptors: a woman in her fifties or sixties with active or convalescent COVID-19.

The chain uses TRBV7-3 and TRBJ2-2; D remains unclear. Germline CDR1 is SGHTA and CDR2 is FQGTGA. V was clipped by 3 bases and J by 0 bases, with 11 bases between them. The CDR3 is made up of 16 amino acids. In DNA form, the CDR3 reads TGTGCCAGCAGCTTCGGCAGGTCCACGAACACCGGGGAGCTGTTTTTT. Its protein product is CASSFGRSTNTGELFF.

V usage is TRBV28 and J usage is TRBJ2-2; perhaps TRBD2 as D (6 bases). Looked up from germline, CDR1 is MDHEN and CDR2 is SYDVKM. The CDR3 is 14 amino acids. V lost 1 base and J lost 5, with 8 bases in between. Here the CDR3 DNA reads TGTGCCAGCAGTTTATCGGGGGATACCGGGGAGCTGTTTTTT. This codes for CASSLSGDTGELFF. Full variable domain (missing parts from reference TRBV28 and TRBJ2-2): DVKVTQSSRYLVKRTGEKVFLECVQDMDHENMFWYRQDPGLGLRLIYFSYDVKMKEKGDIPEGYSVSREKKERFSLILESASTNQTSMYLCASSLSGDTGELFFGEGSRLTVL.

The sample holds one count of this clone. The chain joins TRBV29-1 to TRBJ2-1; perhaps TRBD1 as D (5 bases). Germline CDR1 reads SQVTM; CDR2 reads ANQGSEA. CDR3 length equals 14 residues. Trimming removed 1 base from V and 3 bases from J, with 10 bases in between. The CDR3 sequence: CSVEGQGSYNEQFF. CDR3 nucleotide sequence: TGCAGCGTTGAAGGGCAGGGAAGCTACAATGAGCAGTTCTTC.

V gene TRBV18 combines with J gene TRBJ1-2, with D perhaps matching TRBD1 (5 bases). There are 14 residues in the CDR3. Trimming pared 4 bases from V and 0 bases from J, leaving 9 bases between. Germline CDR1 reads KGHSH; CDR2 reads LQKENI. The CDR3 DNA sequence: TGTGCCAGCTCACTCGAGACAGCTAACTATGGCTACACCTTC. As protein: CASSLETANYGYTF. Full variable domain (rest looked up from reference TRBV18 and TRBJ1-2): NAGVMQNPRHLVRRRGQEARLRCSPMKGHSHVYWYRQLPEEGLKFMVYLQKENIIDESGMPKERFSAEFPKEGPSILRIQQVVRGDSAAYFCASSLETANYGYTFGSGTRLTVV.

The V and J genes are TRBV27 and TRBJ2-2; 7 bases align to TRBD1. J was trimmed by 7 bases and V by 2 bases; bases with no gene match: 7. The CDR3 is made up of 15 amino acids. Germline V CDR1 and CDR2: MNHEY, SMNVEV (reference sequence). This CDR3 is CASSLGLPGGGELFF. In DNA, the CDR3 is TGTGCCAGCAGTTTAGGGCTACCAGGGGGCGGGGAGCTGTTTTTT.

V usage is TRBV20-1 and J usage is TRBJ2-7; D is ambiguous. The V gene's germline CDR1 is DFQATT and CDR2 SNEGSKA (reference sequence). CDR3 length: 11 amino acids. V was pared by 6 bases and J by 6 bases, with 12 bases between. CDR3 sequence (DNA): TGCAGTGCCCCCAGTGTCTCCGAGCAGTACTTC. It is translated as CSAPSVSEQYF.

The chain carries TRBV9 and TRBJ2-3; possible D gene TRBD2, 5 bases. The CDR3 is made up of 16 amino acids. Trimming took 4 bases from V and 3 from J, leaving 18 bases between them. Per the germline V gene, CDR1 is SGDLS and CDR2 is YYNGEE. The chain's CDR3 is CASSPHGERFTDTQYF. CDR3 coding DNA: TGTGCCAGCAGCCCCCACGGGGAGCGGTTTACAGATACGCAGTATTTT.

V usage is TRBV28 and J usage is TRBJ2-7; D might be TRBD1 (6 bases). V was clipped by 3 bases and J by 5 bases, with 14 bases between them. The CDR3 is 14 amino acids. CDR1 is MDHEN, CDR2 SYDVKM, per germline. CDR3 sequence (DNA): TGTGCCAGCAGTTTGGGGGCCCAAGGGGACGAGCAGTACTTC. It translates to CASSLGAQGDEQYF.

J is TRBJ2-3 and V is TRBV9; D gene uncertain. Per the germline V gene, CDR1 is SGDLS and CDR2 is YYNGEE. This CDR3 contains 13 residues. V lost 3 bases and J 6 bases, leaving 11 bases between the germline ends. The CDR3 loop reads CASSEIERDTQYF. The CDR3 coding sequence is TGTGCCAGCAGCGAAATCGAACGGGATACGCAGTATTTT.

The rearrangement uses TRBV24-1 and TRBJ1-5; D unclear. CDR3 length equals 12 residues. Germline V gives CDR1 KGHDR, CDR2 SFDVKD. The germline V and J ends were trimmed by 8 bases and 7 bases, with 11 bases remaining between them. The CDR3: CATKVGRQPQHF. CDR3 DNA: TGTGCCACCAAGGTTGGGCGACAGCCCCAGCATTTT.

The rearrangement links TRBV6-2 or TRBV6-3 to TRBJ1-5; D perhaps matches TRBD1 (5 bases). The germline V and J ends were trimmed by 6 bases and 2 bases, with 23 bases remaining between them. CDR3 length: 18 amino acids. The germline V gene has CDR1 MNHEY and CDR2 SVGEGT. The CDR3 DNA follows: TGTGCCAGCAGCCCAGGCCGGGGGGAGGGGATGGGCAATCAGCCCCAGCATTTT. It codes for CASSPGRGEGMGNQPQHF.

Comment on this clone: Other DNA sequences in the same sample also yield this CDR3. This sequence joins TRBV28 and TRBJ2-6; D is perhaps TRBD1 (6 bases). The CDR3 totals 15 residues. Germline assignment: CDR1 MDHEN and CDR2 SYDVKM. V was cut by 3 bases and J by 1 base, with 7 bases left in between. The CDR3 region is CASSFRGSGANVLTF. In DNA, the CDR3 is TGTGCCAGCAGTTTTAGGGGGTCTGGGGCCAACGTCCTGACTTTC.

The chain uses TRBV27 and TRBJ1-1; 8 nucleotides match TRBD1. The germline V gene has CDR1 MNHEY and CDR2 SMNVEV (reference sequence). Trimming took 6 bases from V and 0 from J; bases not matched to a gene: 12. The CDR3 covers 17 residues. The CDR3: CASSPQGTGQLNTEAFF. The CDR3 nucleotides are TGTGCCAGCAGCCCACAGGGGACAGGCCAGCTGAACACTGAAGCTTTCTTT.

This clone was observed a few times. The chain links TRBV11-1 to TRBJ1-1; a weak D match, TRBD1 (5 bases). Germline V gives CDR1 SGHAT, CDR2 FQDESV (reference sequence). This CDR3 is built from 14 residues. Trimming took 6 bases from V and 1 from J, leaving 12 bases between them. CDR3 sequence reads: CASRFMQGNTEAFF. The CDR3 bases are TGTGCCAGCAGATTCATGCAGGGGAACACTGAAGCTTTCTTT.

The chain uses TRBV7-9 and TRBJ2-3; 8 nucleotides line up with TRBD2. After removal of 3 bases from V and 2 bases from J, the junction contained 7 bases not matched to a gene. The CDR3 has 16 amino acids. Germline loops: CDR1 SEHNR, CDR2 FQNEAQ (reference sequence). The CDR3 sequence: CASSLHSGGSTDTQYF. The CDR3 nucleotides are TGTGCCAGCAGCTTGCACAGCGGGGGTTCCACAGATACGCAGTATTTT. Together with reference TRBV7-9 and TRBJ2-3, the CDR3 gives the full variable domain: DTGVSQNPRHKITKRGQNVTFRCDPISEHNRLYWYRQTLGQGPEFLTYFQNEAQLEKSRLLSDRFSAERPKGSFSTLEIQRTEQGDSAMYLCASSLHSGGSTDTQYFGPGTRLTVL.

The CDR3 DNA reads TGTGCCAGCAGTTTTGAGGGTCGCCCTAATGAAAAACTGTTTTTT. Translating it yields CASSFEGRPNEKLFF. The chain couples TRBV28 to TRBJ1-4; D ambiguous. The V and J ends lost 3 bases and 3 bases respectively, with 11 bases between them. This CDR3 comprises 15 residues. Germline assignment: CDR1 MDHEN and CDR2 SYDVKM.

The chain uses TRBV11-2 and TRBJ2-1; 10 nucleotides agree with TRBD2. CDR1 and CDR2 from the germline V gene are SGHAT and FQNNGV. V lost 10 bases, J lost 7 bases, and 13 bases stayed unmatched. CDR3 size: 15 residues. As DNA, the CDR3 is TGTGCCACGCAACTCACGGGACTAGCGTTGAATGAGCAGTTCTTC. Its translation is CATQLTGLALNEQFF.

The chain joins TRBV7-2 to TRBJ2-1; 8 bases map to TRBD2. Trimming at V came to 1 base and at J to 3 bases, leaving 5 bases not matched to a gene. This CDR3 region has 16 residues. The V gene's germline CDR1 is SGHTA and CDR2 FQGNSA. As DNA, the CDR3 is TGTGCCAGCAGCTTAGGGGCGAGCGGGGGCTACAATGAGCAGTTCTTC. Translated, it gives CASSLGASGGYNEQFF. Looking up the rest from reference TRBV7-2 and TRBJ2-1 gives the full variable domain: GAGVSQSPSNKVTEKGKDVELRCDPISGHTALYWYRQSLGQGLEFLIYFQGNSAPDKSGLPSDRFSAERTGGSVSTLTIQRTQQEDSAVYLCASSLGASGGYNEQFFGPGTRLTVL.

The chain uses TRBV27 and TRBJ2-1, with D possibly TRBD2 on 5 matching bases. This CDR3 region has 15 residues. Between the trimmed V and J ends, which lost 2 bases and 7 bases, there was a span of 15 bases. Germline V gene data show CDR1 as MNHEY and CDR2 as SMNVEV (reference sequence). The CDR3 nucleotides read TGTGCCAGCAGTTTAAATGCGGGTATTACAAATGAGCAGTTCTTC. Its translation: CASSLNAGITNEQFF.

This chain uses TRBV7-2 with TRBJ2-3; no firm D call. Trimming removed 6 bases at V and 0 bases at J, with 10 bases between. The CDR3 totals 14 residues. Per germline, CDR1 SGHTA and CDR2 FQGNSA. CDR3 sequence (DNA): TGTGCCAGCAGACCGACATCCAGCACAGATACGCAGTATTTT. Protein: CASRPTSSTDTQYF.

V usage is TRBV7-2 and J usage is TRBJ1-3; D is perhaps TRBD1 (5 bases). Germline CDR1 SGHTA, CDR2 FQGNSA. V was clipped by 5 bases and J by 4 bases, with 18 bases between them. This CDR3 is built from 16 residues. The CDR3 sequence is CASSPLGGGTGNTIYF. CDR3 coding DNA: TGTGCCAGCAGCCCTCTTGGAGGAGGGACGGGAAACACCATATATTTT. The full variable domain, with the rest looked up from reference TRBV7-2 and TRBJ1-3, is GAGVSQSPSNKVTEKGKDVELRCDPISGHTALYWYRQSLGQGLEFLIYFQGNSAPDKSGLPSDRFSAERTGGSVSTLTIQRTQQEDSAVYLCASSPLGGGTGNTIYFGEGSWLTVV.

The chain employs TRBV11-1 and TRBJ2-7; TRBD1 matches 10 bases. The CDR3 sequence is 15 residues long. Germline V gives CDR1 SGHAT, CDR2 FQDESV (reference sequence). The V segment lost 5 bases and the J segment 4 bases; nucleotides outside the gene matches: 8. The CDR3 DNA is TGTGCCAGCAGCGAACTGGGACAGGGGCTTTACGAGCAGTACTTC. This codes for CASSELGQGLYEQYF.

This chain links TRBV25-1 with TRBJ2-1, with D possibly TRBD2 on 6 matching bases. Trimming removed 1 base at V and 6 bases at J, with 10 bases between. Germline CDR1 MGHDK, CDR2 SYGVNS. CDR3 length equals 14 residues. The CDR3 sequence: CASSEWRDLNEQFF. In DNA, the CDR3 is TGTGCCAGCAGTGAATGGAGGGACCTCAATGAGCAGTTCTTC.

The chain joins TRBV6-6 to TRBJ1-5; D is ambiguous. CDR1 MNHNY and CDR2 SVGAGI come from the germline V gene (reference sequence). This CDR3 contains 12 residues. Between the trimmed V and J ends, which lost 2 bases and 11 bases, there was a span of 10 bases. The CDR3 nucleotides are TGTGCCAGCAGTTACCCAGACGGGGCCCAGCATTTT. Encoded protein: CASSYPDGAQHF.

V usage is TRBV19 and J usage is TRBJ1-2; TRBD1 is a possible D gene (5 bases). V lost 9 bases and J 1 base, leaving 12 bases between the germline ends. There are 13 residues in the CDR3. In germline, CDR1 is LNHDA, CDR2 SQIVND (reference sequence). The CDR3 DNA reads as TGTGCCAGCCAGGGTGGCTTTAACTATGGCTACACCTTC. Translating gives CASQGGFNYGYTF.

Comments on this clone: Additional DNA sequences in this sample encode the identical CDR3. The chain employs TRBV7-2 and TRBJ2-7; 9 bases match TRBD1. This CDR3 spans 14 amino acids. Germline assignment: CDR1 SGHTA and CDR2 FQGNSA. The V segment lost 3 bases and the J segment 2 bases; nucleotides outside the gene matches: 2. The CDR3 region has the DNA TGTGCCAGCAGCTTGGGACAGGGTGCCTACGAGCAGTACTTC. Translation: CASSLGQGAYEQYF.

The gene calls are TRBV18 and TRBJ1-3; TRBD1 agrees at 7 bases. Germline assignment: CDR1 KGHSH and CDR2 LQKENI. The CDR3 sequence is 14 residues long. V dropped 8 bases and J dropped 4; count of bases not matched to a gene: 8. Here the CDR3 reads CASAETGEGNTIYF. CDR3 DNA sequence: TGTGCCAGCGCCGAAACAGGGGAAGGAAACACCATATATTTT.

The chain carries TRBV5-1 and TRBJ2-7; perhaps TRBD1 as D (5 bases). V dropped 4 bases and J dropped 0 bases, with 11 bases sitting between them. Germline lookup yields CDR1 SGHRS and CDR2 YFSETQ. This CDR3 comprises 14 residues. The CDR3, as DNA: TGCGCCAGCAGCCCAGCAGGGAACTCCTACGAGCAGTACTTC. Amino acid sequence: CASSPAGNSYEQYF.

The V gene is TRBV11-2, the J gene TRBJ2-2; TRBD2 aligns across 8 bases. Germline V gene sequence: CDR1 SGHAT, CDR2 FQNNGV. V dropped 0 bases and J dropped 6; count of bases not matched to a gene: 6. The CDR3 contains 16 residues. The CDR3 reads CASSLEGLLAAGELFF. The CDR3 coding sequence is TGTGCCAGCAGCTTAGAGGGTTTACTAGCGGCCGGGGAGCTGTTTTTT.